This T cell receptor (beta chain) is drawn from a study of T cell repertoires in aging, cancer and after chemotherapy. This clonotype is a singleton in its sample. What it recognizes is unknown. Study-wide results and caveats: Rebound thymic output was suggested by rising median generation probability during chemotherapy in each cancer cohort.

Germline-derived CDR1 and CDR2 are ENHRY and SYGVKD. V lost 4 bases and J 0 bases, leaving 16 bases between the germline ends. The CDR3 runs to 16 residues. A mixed TRB-A/B primer pool amplified rearranged TRB by multiplex touch-down PCR. From the multiplex PCR reads, TCRdb called clonotypes with MiXCR, one entry per CDR3 protein. Altogether more than 3,500 distinct CDR3 sequences are present, over 25% being singletons, with the ten largest covering roughly 45%. TCR beta rearrangements were amplified from peripheral blood genomic DNA. Material: blood. The V and J genes are TRBV10-3 and TRBJ2-7; maybe TRBD2 (6 bases). The clonotype was recovered from a human donor with a blood cancer. CDR3 nucleotides: TGTGCCATCAGTGCCCCCCGGGACTTTTACTCCTACGAGCAGTACTTC. Its protein is CAISAPRDFYSYEQYF.